Listed below are T cell receptor beta chains from one sample, sequenced in a study of OX40 agonist ivuxolimab in advanced cancers. Assay used: immunoSEQ multiplex PCR; TCRdb lists only in-frame clones, some missing. The repertoire consists of 65,000 to 70,000 clones, with approximately 89% occurring once and the leading ten covering roughly 0.27%. The sequenced sample was CD4+ or CD8+ T cells sorted from blood, obtained in a trial of the OX40 agonist ivuxolimab. Receptor source: an adult with an advanced solid tumor such as melanoma, head and neck, liver or kidney cancer. Both conserved end residues are part of each CDR3. Each record gives: J gene, D gene, clone size, V gene, CDR3 DNA, CDR3 protein. A D gene is named only where the DNA matches it firmly. Clone size is stated in some rows and not others, as once, few, many or a class when expanded.

TRBJ2-2 . . TRBV7-3 TGTGCCAGCAGCGACCCCGGGGCACGTCCCGGGGAGCTGTTTTTT CASSDPGARPGELFF
TRBJ1-2 TRBD1 . TRBV29-1 TGCAGCGTTGAGCCGGGACAGGGTAAGAACTATGGCTACACCTTC CSVEPGQGKNYGYTF
TRBJ2-1 TRBD2 . TRBV14 TGTGCCAGCAGCGAGTTACTAGCGGGGATCTACAATGAGCAGTTCTTC CASSELLAGIYNEQFF
TRBJ2-2 . . TRBV25-1 TGTGCCAGCAGTGACCTCTCCTCGGGAAAAGGCGCCGGGGAGCTGTTTTTT CASSDLSSGKGAGELFF
TRBJ2-7 TRBD2 . TRBV4-2 TGTGCCAGCAGCCCCGCCCGCGGGGGGGAGGCCTACGAGCAGTGCTTC CASSPARGGEAYEQCF
TRBJ1-2 . once TRBV5-1 TGCGCCAGCAGCTTCGGAGTAACAGCGAGTAACTATGGCTACACCTTC CASSFGVTASNYGYTF
TRBJ2-1 . once TRBV9 TGTGCCAGCAGCGTAGCAGTTAGAGGCAATGAGCAGTTCTTC CASSVAVRGNEQFF
TRBJ1-2 . few TRBV27 TGTGCCAGCAGTTCTCCAAGTATCCGAGGCCTCTATGGCTACACCTTC CASSSPSIRGLYGYTF
TRBJ2-5 TRBD1 . TRBV10-2 TGCGCCAGCACCCTTTCTTGGACAGGGGAAACCCAGTACTTC CASTLSWTGETQYF
TRBJ1-5 . . TRBV7-3 TGTGCCAGCAGCGTCGATGGCCGGAATAGCAATCAGCCCCAGCATTTT CASSVDGRNSNQPQHF
TRBJ2-1 . once TRBV5-1 TGCGCCAGCAGCTTGAAAGGGTCTGGAGAGCAGTTCTTC CASSLKGSGEQFF
TRBJ1-1 . . TRBV28 TGTGCCAGCAGTTTATGGAGGGGCGTGAGCACTGAAGCTTTCTTT CASSLWRGVSTEAFF
TRBJ1-6 . . TRBV28 TGTGCCAGCACCCCACAAGGGCGACTCCATCTCCACTTT CASTPQGRLHLHF
TRBJ2-6 TRBD2 . TRBV9 TGTGCCAGCAGCCCCAGGGGTAGCGGGAGCTTCTCTGGGGCCAACGTCCTGACTTTC CASSPRGSGSFSGANVLTF
TRBJ1-1 . . TRBV6-1 TGTGCCAGCAGTGCCTCGAACACTGAAGCTTTCTTT CASSASNTEAFF
TRBJ2-7 . . TRBV5-1 TGCGCCAGCAGCGTGGGACGTGGATCCTACGAGCAGTACTTC CASSVGRGSYEQYF
TRBJ2-5 TRBD2 few TRBV7-9 TGTGCCAGCAGCTTAGTATCAGGGGGACTAGCGGTACGTGGGGCCCAGTACTTC CASSLVSGGLAVRGAQYF
TRBJ1-6 TRBD1 . TRBV7-9 TGTGCCAGCAGCCGAGGACAGGGTTCCTATAATTCACCCCTCCACTTT CASSRGQGSYNSPLHF
TRBJ2-6 TRBD1 . TRBV5-1 TGCGCCAGCAGCTTGGTGCCGGGACAGATCTCTGGGGCCAACGTCCTGACTTTC CASSLVPGQISGANVLTF
TRBJ1-1 . . TRBV20-1 TGCAGTGCCACGGGTACCCGTGAAGCTTTCTTT CSATGTREAFF
TRBJ2-3 . . TRBV10-2 TGCGCCAGCAGCGCGCCGCTAGCGCGCACAGATACGCAGTATTTT CASSAPLARTDTQYF
TRBJ1-2 . . TRBV7-9 TGTGCCAGCAGCCCCAGGGAGCCCGGTACCTTC CASSPREPGTF
TRBJ2-3 . . TRBV7-2 TGTGCCAGCAGCCCCGCAGATACGCAGTATTTT CASSPADTQYF
TRBJ1-1 . few TRBV28 TGTGCCAGCACCCAGGAGAACACTGAAGCTTTCTTT CASTQENTEAFF
TRBJ2-2 . . TRBV12-5 TGTGCTAGTGGTCCGGACGACCTGGAGCTGTTTTTT CASGPDDLELFF
TRBJ2-7 . . TRBV10-3 TGTGCCATCTCACCCGGACTCTCTGGCGAGCAGTACTTC CAISPGLSGEQYF
TRBJ1-5 . few TRBV5-1 TGCGCCAGCAGCGTGGAAGGTAGTCAGCCCCAGCATTTT CASSVEGSQPQHF
TRBJ2-7 . . TRBV4-1 TGCGCCAGCAGCCAAGAGGACTGGGGGCCCTACGAGCAGTACTTC CASSQEDWGPYEQYF
TRBJ1-4 TRBD1 . TRBV11-2 TGTGCCAGCAGCCCTGACAGGGGGCTGAATGAAAAACTGTTTTTT CASSPDRGLNEKLFF
TRBJ2-2 . . TRBV5-1 TGCGCCAGCAGTACCCAGGGAGCTACCGGGGAGCTGTTTTTT CASSTQGATGELFF
TRBJ1-4 . . TRBV5-1 TGCGCCAGCAGCTTGGGAGTTGGGGGTAATGAAAAACTGTTTTTT CASSLGVGGNEKLFF
TRBJ1-2 . once TRBV7-2 TGTGCCAGCAGCTTGGGCCCCCGGGAAGGGGATGGCTACACCTTC CASSLGPREGDGYTF
TRBJ2-5 . . TRBV19 TGTGCCAGTAGTCTTTCATGGGGCAGACTACAAGAGACCCAGTACTTC CASSLSWGRLQETQYF
TRBJ2-1 TRBD2 . TRBV29-1 TGCAGCGCTATACTGCCGGGACTATACAATGAGCAGTTCTTC CSAILPGLYNEQFF
TRBJ2-1 . . TRBV5-4 TGTGCCAGCAGCCGGACGGATCGGATCCATGAGCAGTTCTTC CASSRTDRIHEQFF
TRBJ2-7 . . TRBV21-1 TGTGCCAGCAGCCACCTGGCCGTCGATTCCTACGAGCAGTACTTC CASSHLAVDSYEQYF
TRBJ2-2 . . TRBV11-2 TGTGCCAGCAGCTTAAAAGGGTCCGGGGAGCTGTTTTTT CASSLKGSGELFF
TRBJ2-1 . . TRBV19 TGTGCCAGTAGTGGGGCGCTTAATGAGCAGTTCTTC CASSGALNEQFF
TRBJ2-7 TRBD2 medium-sized TRBV19 TGTGCCAGTAGTCCAAATAGCGGGAGGGCCTCCCACGAGCAGTACTTC CASSPNSGRASHEQYF
TRBJ1-4 . few TRBV5-1 TGCGCCAGCAGCTCCCGAGGGGGAGGCCCGTCTATGGACAAAGAAAAACTGTTTTTT CASSSRGGGPSMDKEKLFF
TRBJ2-7 . . TRBV12-5 TGTGCTAGTGGTTTCAGGGATCCGCCGTACGAGCAGTACTTC CASGFRDPPYEQYF
TRBJ1-5 . . TRBV6-5 TGTGCCAGCAGTTCCCGGACTCGTCAGCCCCAGCATTTT CASSSRTRQPQHF
TRBJ1-1 . . TRBV5-4 TGTGCCAGCAGCCTGGGACACACGGGGGCTGAAGCTTTCTTT CASSLGHTGAEAFF
TRBJ1-1 . . TRBV6-5 TGTGCCAGCACCCCCACCGGGGCTGAAGCTTTCTTT CASTPTGAEAFF
TRBJ1-2 . . TRBV7-8 TGTGCCAGCAGCTTAGGGGCAGGTAGTAACTATGGCTACACCTTC CASSLGAGSNYGYTF
TRBJ2-7 TRBD2 . TRBV6-6 TGTGCCAGCGGTAATAGCGGGAGTCGCGAGCAGTACTTC CASGNSGSREQYF
TRBJ2-7 . . TRBV7-6 TGTGCCAGCAGCTTACTACCATCTAGCGGGACAGGCCCCTACGAGCAGTACTTC CASSLLPSSGTGPYEQYF
TRBJ1-3 . . TRBV30 TGTGCCTGGAGGGGCAGCTCTGGAAACACCATATATTTT CAWRGSSGNTIYF
TRBJ2-2 TRBD1 . TRBV25-1 TGTGCCAGCAGTGACCCCCTGGGACAGGTCGGGACCGGGGAGCTGTTTTTT CASSDPLGQVGTGELFF
TRBJ1-2 TRBD1 . TRBV28 TGTGCCAGCAGAACGAATCTCAGGGGGTTTAACTATGGCTACACCTTC CASRTNLRGFNYGYTF
TRBJ1-3 . . TRBV15 TGTGCCACCAGAACTGGAAACACCATATATTTT CATRTGNTIYF
TRBJ1-1 TRBD1 . TRBV25-1 TGTGCCAGCAGTGAATATAGTTCAGGGGGTCGGGCTTTCTTT CASSEYSSGGRAFF
TRBJ2-5 TRBD2 few TRBV6-5 TGTGCCAGCAGCGCCTCTCGCGGGAGAACAGAGACCCAGTACTTC CASSASRGRTETQYF
TRBJ2-1 TRBD2 . TRBV28 TGTGCCAGCAGTTTCGGGAGGGGTAGCTCCTACAATGAGCAGTTCTTC CASSFGRGSSYNEQFF
TRBJ2-2 TRBD2 . TRBV7-7 TGTGCTAGCACCCCGGGCGGGAGCACCGGGGAGCTGTTTTTT CASTPGGSTGELFF
TRBJ1-2 . . TRBV5-6 TGTGCCAGCAGCTTGGGCGACGGATATGGCTACACCTTC CASSLGDGYGYTF
TRBJ1-5 . . TRBV28 TGTGCCAGCAGTTTAAGTGGTGGGGTCAATCAGCCCCAGCATTTT CASSLSGGVNQPQHF